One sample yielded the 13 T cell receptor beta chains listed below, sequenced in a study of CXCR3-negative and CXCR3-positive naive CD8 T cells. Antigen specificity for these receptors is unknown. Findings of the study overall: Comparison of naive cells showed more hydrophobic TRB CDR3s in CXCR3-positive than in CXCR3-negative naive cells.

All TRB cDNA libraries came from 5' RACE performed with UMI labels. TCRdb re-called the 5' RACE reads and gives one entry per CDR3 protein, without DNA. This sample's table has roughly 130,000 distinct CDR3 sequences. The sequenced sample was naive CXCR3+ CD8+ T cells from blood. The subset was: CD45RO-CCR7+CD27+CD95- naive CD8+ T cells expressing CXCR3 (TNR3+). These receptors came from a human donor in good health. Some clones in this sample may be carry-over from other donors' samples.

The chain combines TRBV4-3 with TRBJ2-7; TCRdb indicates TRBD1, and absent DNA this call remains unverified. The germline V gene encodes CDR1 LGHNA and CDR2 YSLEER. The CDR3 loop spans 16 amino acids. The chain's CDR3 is CASSQEVGTGGEKQYF.

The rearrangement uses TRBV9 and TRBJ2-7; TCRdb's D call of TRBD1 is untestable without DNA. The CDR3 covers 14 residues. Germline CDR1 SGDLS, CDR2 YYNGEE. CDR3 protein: CASSPGGTVYEQYF. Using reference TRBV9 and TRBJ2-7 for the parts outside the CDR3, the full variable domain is DSGVTQTPKHLITATGQRVTLRCSPRSGDLSVYWYQQSLDQGLQFLIQYYNGEERAKGNILERFSAQQFPDLHSELNLSSLELGDSALYFCASSPGGTVYEQYFGPGTRLTVT.

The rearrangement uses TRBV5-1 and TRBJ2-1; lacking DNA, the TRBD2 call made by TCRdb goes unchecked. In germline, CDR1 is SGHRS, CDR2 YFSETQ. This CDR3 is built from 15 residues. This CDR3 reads CASSLTGGPGNEQFF.

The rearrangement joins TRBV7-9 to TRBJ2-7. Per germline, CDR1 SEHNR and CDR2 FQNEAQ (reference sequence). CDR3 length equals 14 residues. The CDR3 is CASSLDTDSYEQYF.

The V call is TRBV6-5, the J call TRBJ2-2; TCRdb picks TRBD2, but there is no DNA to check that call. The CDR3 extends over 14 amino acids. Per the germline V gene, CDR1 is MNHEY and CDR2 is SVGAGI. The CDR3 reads CASSPVSGTGELFF.

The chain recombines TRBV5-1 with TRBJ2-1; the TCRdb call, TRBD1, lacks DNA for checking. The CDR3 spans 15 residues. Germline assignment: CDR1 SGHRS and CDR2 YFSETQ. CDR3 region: CASIPGGRDYNEQFF.

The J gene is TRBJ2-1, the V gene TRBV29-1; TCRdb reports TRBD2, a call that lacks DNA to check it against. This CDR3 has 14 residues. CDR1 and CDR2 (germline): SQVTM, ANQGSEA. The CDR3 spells CSGIRDSSYNEQFF.

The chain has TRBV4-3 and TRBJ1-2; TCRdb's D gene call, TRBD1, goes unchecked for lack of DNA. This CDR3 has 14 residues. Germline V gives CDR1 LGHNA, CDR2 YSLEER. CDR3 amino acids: CASSRGQGGYGYTF.

The CDR3 here is CSVGPGLASSHEQYF. The rearrangement links TRBV29-1 to TRBJ2-7; TCRdb indicates TRBD1, and absent DNA this call remains unverified. Germline-derived CDR1 and CDR2 are SQVTM and ANQGSEA. The CDR3 covers 15 residues.

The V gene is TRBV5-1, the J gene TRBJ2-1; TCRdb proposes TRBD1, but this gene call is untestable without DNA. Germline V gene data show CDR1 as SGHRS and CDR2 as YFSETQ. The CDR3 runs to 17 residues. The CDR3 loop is CASRGMRDGGTYNEQFF.

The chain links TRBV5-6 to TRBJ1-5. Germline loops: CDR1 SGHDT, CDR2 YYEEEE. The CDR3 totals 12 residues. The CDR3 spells CASSLGNQPQHF.

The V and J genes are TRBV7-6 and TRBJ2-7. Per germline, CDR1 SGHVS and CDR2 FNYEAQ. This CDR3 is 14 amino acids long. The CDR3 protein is CASSLVGLGYEQYF.

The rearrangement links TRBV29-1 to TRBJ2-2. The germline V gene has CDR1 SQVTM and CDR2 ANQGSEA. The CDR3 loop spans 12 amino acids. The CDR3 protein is CSVVGDTGELFF.